This TCR beta chain came from a study of low-dose radiotherapy and immunotherapy resistance in tumors. Study-wide background: Every two weeks patients got nivolumab 240 mg flat dose, plus ipilimumab 1 mg/kg every six weeks, intravenously. Cyclophosphamide infusions of 200 mg/m2 came every two weeks, one day before radiation-immunotherapy.

Many counts were recorded for this clonotype. Time point defined: before trial treatment. All of the donors were given nivolumab, ipilimumab, aspirin, low-dose cyclophosphamide and low-dose radiotherapy as part of RACIN, a single-arm trial. Germline V gene lookup returns CDR1 LGHDT and CDR2 YNNKEL (reference sequence). The CDR3 totals 12 residues. Trimming stripped 2 bases from V and 10 bases from J, with 6 bases between. TRAV- and TRBV-specific primers were used for first-strand cDNA, which covered alpha and beta chains. Over about 18 PCR cycles, TCRs were amplified from a constant-region primer and V-primer adapter. TCRdb passed the reads through MiXCR, listing each CDR3 protein once. Among some 88,000 distinct CDR3 sequences listed, roughly 9% were seen once.

This receptor was obtained from a male donor with prostate cancer. This material consisted of PBMCs, taken before treatment. This chain joins TRBV3-1 and TRBJ1-6, with D possibly matching TRBD1 (5 bases). The DNA of the CDR3 is TGTGCCAGCAGCCAAAGGGGATCACCCCTCCACTTT. Encoded protein: CASSQRGSPLHF.